The TCR beta chain under discussion was sequenced for a study of T cell responses to AZD1222 COVID-19 vaccine. General study results and limits: It was only a handful of AZD1222 recipients who were seropositive at baseline.

Sequencing was performed with immunoSEQ multiplex PCR; in TCRdb, only in-frame clones are kept and a portion is missing. The sample has approximately 130,000 clones; roughly 87% are singletons. This CDR3 comprises 18 residues. The germline CDR1 and CDR2 sequences are SGHRS and YFSETQ. J was trimmed by 3 bases and V by 4 bases; bases with no gene match: 19. Sample share makes this clone large (0.1 to 1%). What it binds is not known. The clonotype was recovered from an adult who received the AZD1222 COVID-19 vaccine. Sample: peripheral blood, taken 28 days after the second AZD1222 dose. This sequence joins TRBV5-1 and TRBJ2-7; TRBD1 matches 7 bases. In DNA form, the CDR3 reads TGCGCCAGCAGCCCAACCCGGGACAGACATAGATACTACTACGAGCAGTACTTC. Protein sequence: CASSPTRDRHRYYYEQYF.